Listed below are T cell receptor beta chains from one sample, sequenced in a study of shared clonotypes between healthy human individuals. The method was immunoSEQ multiplex PCR; TCRdb's version includes in-frame clones alone and lacks a portion of them. The repertoire includes over a million clones, more than 75% of them detected once, and approximately 0.5% sits in the top ten. Sequencing was performed on memory CD4+ T cells from PBMCs. The receptors were sampled from a man between 18 and 35 years old in good health. Some clones in this sample may be carry-over from other donors' samples. Each CDR3 is given with its conserved first and last residue. Fields, in order: clone size, V gene, J gene, D gene, CDR3 DNA, CDR3 protein. D genes are given only for firm matches. Rows give clone size only sometimes, using once, few, many, or a class for an expanded clone.

>once|TRBV9|TRBJ2-7|NA
TGTGCCAGCCCCATAGCCCGGTGCACCCCGGATTCCTACGAGCAGTACTTC
CASPIARCTPDSYEQYF
>NA|TRBV7-2|TRBJ1-2|TRBD1
TGTGCCAGCAGCGATAGACAGGGAAACGACTATGGCTACACCTTC
CASSDRQGNDYGYTF
>once|TRBV2|TRBJ2-7|TRBD2
TGTGCCAGCAGTAGGGGACTAGCGGGAGGGACCTACGAGCAGTACTTC
CASSRGLAGGTYEQYF
>NA|TRBV29-1|TRBJ2-7|NA
TGCAGCGTTGTTCGAGGGACTTGGGGAGGTGACGAGCAGTACTTC
CSVVRGTWGGDEQYF
>NA|TRBV30|TRBJ2-3|TRBD2
TGTGCCTGGAGACAACCTAGCGGGAGTACAGATACGCAGTATTTT
CAWRQPSGSTDTQYF
>NA|TRBV6-6|TRBJ1-1|NA
TGTGCCAGCACCATTACCGTGGGGACTGAAGCTTTCTTT
CASTITVGTEAFF
>NA|TRBV28|TRBJ2-5|NA
TGTGCCAGCAGTCCCGCCGGGGGCGTGGAGACCCAGTACTTC
CASSPAGGVETQYF
>NA|TRBV7-8|TRBJ2-4|TRBD1
TGTGCCAGCAGCCTGGGACAGAAAAACATTCAGTACTTC
CASSLGQKNIQYF
>NA|TRBV28|TRBJ1-5|NA
TGTGCCAGCAGGGTAGGGGGTTGGGGCAATCAGCCCCAGCATTTT
CASRVGGWGNQPQHF
>NA|TRBV2|TRBJ2-1|NA
TGTGCCAGCAGTGCTCGGTTCTTC
CASSARFF
>NA|TRBV5-1|TRBJ2-5|TRBD2
TGCGCCAGCGGACTAGCGGGAGAAGAGACCCAGTACTTC
CASGLAGEETQYF
>NA|TRBV30|TRBJ1-6|NA
TGTGCCTGGCTAAGCTCCTATAATTCACCCCTCCACTTT
CAWLSSYNSPLHF
>once|TRBV18|TRBJ1-2|NA
TGTGCCAGCTCACCAAAACCTAGCTTTGGGGTCTATGGCTACACCTTC
CASSPKPSFGVYGYTF
>NA|TRBV7-2|TRBJ2-1|TRBD2
TGTGCCAGCAGCTCCGGGGGACTAGCGCCAGCGGGAGAGTTCTTC
CASSSGGLAPAGEFF
>NA|TRBV6-5|TRBJ1-2|TRBD1
TGTGCCAGCAGCCCCCGAACCGGGACAGAGTATGGCTACACCTTC
CASSPRTGTEYGYTF
>NA|TRBV5-1|TRBJ1-2|NA
TGCGCCAGCAGCTTGGCCGCGGGGGAGCACTATGGCTACACCTTC
CASSLAAGEHYGYTF
>NA|TRBV27|TRBJ2-2|TRBD2
TGTGCCAGCAGTTTCGGGAGGATCCAGAGGGGATACGCGAACACCGGGGAGCTGTTTTTT
CASSFGRIQRGYANTGELFF
>NA|TRBV7-9|TRBJ2-7|NA
TGTGCCAGCAGCTTCCGCAGGGGCGACGAGCAGTACTTC
CASSFRRGDEQYF
>NA|TRBV6-5|TRBJ2-7|NA
TGTGCCAGCCGTCAACCGGGGATCGGGTACGAGCAGTACTTC
CASRQPGIGYEQYF
>few|TRBV7-2|TRBJ2-7|NA
TGTGCCAGCAGTCTAATCCTCAACTCCTACGAGCAGTACTTC
CASSLILNSYEQYF
>NA|TRBV7-8|TRBJ1-2|NA
TGTGCCAGCAGCTTAGGAGTAGTCCCTGCTAACTATGGCTACACCTTC
CASSLGVVPANYGYTF
>NA|TRBV5-4|TRBJ2-5|NA
TGTGCCAGCAGCTTGCCTCCTCCGAAACAAGAGACCCAGTACTTC
CASSLPPPKQETQYF
>NA|TRBV18|TRBJ2-5|NA
TGTGCCAGCACCGGTAACCAGGGGACACAAGAGACCCAGTACTTC
CASTGNQGTQETQYF
>many|TRBV29-1|TRBJ1-2|NA
TGCAGCGCGGCTGAATCCTATGGCTACACCTTC
CSAAESYGYTF
>NA|TRBV18|TRBJ1-2|NA
TGTGCCAGCTCACAAACGAAGTTGCACGCGCAGGAGACCGGCTACACCTTC
CASSQTKLHAQETGYTF
>few|TRBV18|TRBJ1-1|NA
TGTGCCAGCTCAAAGGTTTCGGGTAGCACTGAAGCTTTCTTT
CASSKVSGSTEAFF
>NA|TRBV5-1|TRBJ2-3|NA
TGCGCCAGCAGCCCCAGACTGGGCACAGATACGCAGTATTTT
CASSPRLGTDTQYF
>NA|TRBV11-3|TRBJ2-2|NA
TGTGCCAGCAGCCTCGGACTAAACACCGGGGAGCTGTTTTTT
CASSLGLNTGELFF
>NA|TRBV6-6|TRBJ2-7|TRBD1
TGTGCCAGCAGTTCTTGGGACAGTCCCTCTCCCTACGAGCAGTACTTC
CASSSWDSPSPYEQYF
>NA|TRBV28|TRBJ2-1|TRBD2
TGTGCCAGCAGTTTGGGGGTGACTAGCGGGAGGGGAGGGGAGCAGTTCTTC
CASSLGVTSGRGGEQFF
>NA|TRBV29-1|TRBJ1-1|NA
TGCAGCGTTGAGGTTCCGGGGGCCGAACGCTCCTTCTTT
CSVEVPGAERSFF
>NA|TRBV18|TRBJ1-2|NA
TGTGCCAGCTCACCAGCAGGGGAGGGCTATGGCTACACCTTC
CASSPAGEGYGYTF
>few|TRBV7-2|TRBJ2-3|NA
TGTGCCAGCAGCTCCTACGGGGATACGCAGTATTTT
CASSSYGDTQYF
>NA|TRBV14|TRBJ1-5|NA
TGTGCCAGCAGCGAAGGGAGGTATCAGCCCCAGCATTTT
CASSEGRYQPQHF
>NA|TRBV27|TRBJ2-1|TRBD2
TGTGCCAGCAGTTCCGTCACTAGCGGGAGGCCCCTACTAAGCTCCTACAATGAGCAGTTCTTC
CASSSVTSGRPLLSSYNEQFF
>NA|TRBV18|TRBJ1-1|NA
TGTGCCAGCTCACCATACTCCCGGCAGGCCATGAACACTGAAGCTTTCTTT
CASSPYSRQAMNTEAFF
>NA|TRBV7-7|TRBJ2-1|NA
TGTGCCAGCAGCTTGGGGGGCTCCTACAATGAGCAGTTCTTC
CASSLGGSYNEQFF
>NA|TRBV30|TRBJ2-7|TRBD2
TGTGCCTGCACTCCCACAGGTCTACTCACTATTAGCGGGAGTTACGAGCAGTACTTC
CACTPTGLLTISGSYEQYF
>once|TRBV13|TRBJ2-7|NA
TGTGCCAGCAGCCAGATGGCCGGTCGGGAGCAGTACTTC
CASSQMAGREQYF
>NA|TRBV5-1|TRBJ1-4|NA
TGCGCCAGCAGCTTCGGGGCGGGCGCGGGAGATGAAAAACTGTTTTTT
CASSFGAGAGDEKLFF
>few|TRBV28|TRBJ1-2|TRBD1
TGTGCCAGCAGCGTCGGGACAGGGAGCTATGGCTACACCTTC
CASSVGTGSYGYTF
>once|TRBV4-3|TRBJ2-5|NA
TGCGCCAGCAGCCAAGATCCGTGGACAGCCCAAGAGACCCAGTACTTC
CASSQDPWTAQETQYF
>NA|TRBV7-2|TRBJ1-1|NA
TGTGCCAGCAGCTTAGACAGGTTGAACACTGAAGCTTTCTTT
CASSLDRLNTEAFF
>few|TRBV30|TRBJ2-5|TRBD1
TGTGCCTGGAGTAAAGACAGGGGGCAGACCCAGTACTTC
CAWSKDRGQTQYF
>NA|TRBV7-2|TRBJ2-7|NA
TGTGCCAGCAGCTTAAATTCGGGTTACGAGCAGTACTTC
CASSLNSGYEQYF